These T cell receptor beta chains were read from a single sample in a study of somatic mutations in cytotoxic T cells in rheumatoid arthritis. TCRdb's copy holds only in-frame clones and misses some; the assay was immunoSEQ multiplex PCR. The sample includes fewer than 20,000 clones, over 70% seen only once; the top ten take about 19%. The sequenced sample consisted of CD8+ T cells sorted from blood. These receptor sequences come from a woman aged 55-70 years in good health. Both conserved end residues are part of each CDR3. The size of a clone is reported for some rows only, either as once, few or many, or as a class for expanded clones.

j_call v_call clone_size cdr3_aa
TRBJ1-3 TRBV6-5 NA CASSLGNAGNTIYF
TRBJ1-1 TRBV6-5 NA CASSVLGDPEAFF
TRBJ2-1 TRBV7-8 once CASSLLDIAGGSNNEQFF
TRBJ2-7 TRBV4-2 NA CASSQDRETGGYEQYF
TRBJ2-7 TRBV19 NA CASSLGTGTLTYEQYF
TRBJ1-1 TRBV9 NA CASSVGGGDTEAFF
TRBJ2-6 TRBV9 NA CASSPRDRGPGANVLTF
TRBJ2-3 TRBV6-1 once CASSEGFGGSSTDTQYF
TRBJ2-3 TRBV30 NA CAWTEGAGDTQYF
TRBJ2-2 TRBV7-6 medium-sized CASSLGLADNTGELFF
TRBJ1-4 TRBV27 NA CASSFGQSGEKLFF
TRBJ1-1 TRBV10-3 NA CAIRGDGEAFF
TRBJ1-5 TRBV27 NA CASRRGGGNSNQPQHF
TRBJ2-7 TRBV9 NA CASSAGQGEQYF
TRBJ1-2 TRBV2 NA CAFPGDSTNYGYTF
TRBJ2-5 TRBV7-2 NA CASSRIRGQETQYF
TRBJ2-7 TRBV6-1 once CASSDWDGYEQYF
TRBJ2-1 TRBV10-2 NA CASSVSQGLAGASYNEQFF
TRBJ1-2 TRBV27 once CASSLSGGHGYTF
TRBJ1-2 TRBV30 few CAWSVLTAGGYTF
TRBJ1-4 TRBV6-5 NA CASSWGPNEKLFF
TRBJ2-1 TRBV9 NA CASSVQGALDEQFF
TRBJ2-7 TRBV5-4 NA CASSPDKVGSYEQYF
TRBJ2-7 TRBV2 few CASTGGGFYEQYF
TRBJ2-7 TRBV11-1 NA CASSFTGTAFEQYF
TRBJ2-1 TRBV5-1 NA CASSLGQGPDEQFF
TRBJ2-4 TRBV5-1 NA CASSVGVGADIQYF
TRBJ1-4 TRBV7-9 NA CASSLDGFNEKLFF
TRBJ1-2 TRBV19 NA CASSIWGGSTGYTF
TRBJ2-3 TRBV6-1 NA CASSEGQGADTQYF
TRBJ1-5 TRBV4-1 NA CASSPGTGPSNQPQHF
TRBJ2-7 TRBV5-6 NA CASSLGGTPSYEQYF
TRBJ1-1 TRBV7-9 few CASSSPGNTEAFF
TRBJ2-2 TRBV4-1 NA CASSPLNSGRIQGTGELFF
TRBJ1-2 TRBV12-5 few CASSPGTLYGYTF
TRBJ1-1 TRBV2 NA CASHFMNTEAFF
TRBJ2-1 TRBV27 NA CASSFLFPSGGTSYNEQFF
TRBJ1-1 TRBV9 NA CASSRELNTEAFF
TRBJ2-2 TRBV27 NA CASSRKGQGSTGELFF
TRBJ1-1 TRBV27 NA CASTGEAGGTEAFF
TRBJ2-7 TRBV9 NA CASSVEPGPIYEQYF
TRBJ2-2 TRBV5-1 NA CASSLATSGGTNTGELFF
TRBJ1-2 TRBV10-3 NA CAIRDLEGYTF
TRBJ1-6 TRBV6-4 NA CASSDGGVNSPLHF
TRBJ2-7 TRBV13 NA CASSLASGRSNYEQYF
TRBJ1-5 TRBV2 once CASSEWTGLNQPQHF
TRBJ1-2 TRBV27 NA CASSPTANYGYTF
TRBJ1-1 TRBV27 few CASRPLGGGGEAFF
TRBJ2-1 TRBV7-6 NA CASSLELRGGSGSYNEQFF
TRBJ1-1 TRBV30 NA CAWSVITEAFF
TRBJ2-7 TRBV27 NA CASSLWTGRGEQYF
TRBJ2-1 TRBV9 NA CASTPGVTGGYNEQFF
TRBJ2-1 TRBV25-1 NA CASSEWGYNEQFF
TRBJ2-3 TRBV29-1 NA CSVAASESTDTQYF
TRBJ1-2 TRBV29-1 NA CSVEDDRSYGYTF
TRBJ1-5 TRBV9 medium-sized CASSLDDRWNQPQHF
TRBJ2-7 TRBV14 NA CASSQAGGRYEQYF
TRBJ2-7 TRBV5-3 NA CARSLEGDRDSYEQYF